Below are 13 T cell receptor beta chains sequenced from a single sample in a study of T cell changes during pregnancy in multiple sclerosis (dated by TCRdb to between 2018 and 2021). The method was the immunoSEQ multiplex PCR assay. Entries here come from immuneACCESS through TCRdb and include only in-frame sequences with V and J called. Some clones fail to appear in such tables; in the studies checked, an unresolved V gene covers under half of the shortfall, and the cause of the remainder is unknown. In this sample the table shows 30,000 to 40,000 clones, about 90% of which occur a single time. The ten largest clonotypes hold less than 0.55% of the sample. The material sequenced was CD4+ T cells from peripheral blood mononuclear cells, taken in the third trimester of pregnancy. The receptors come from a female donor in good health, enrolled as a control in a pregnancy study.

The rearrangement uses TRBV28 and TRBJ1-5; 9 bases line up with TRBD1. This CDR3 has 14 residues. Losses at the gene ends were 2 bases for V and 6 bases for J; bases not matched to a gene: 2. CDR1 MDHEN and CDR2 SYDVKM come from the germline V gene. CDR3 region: CASSLGQGSQPQHF. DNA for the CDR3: TGTGCCAGCAGTTTAGGACAGGGGAGTCAGCCCCAGCATTTT.

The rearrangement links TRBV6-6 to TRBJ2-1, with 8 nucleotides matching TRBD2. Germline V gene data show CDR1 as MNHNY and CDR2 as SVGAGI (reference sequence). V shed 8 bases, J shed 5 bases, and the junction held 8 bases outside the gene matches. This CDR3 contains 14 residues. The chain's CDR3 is CASLERGKDNEQFF. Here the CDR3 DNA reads TGTGCCAGCCTAGAGCGGGGGAAGGACAATGAGCAGTTCTTC.

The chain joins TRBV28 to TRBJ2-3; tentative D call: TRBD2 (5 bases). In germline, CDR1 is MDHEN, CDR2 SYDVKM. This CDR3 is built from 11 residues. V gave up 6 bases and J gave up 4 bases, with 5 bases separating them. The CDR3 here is CASREADTQYF. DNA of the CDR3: TGTGCCAGCAGGGAGGCAGATACGCAGTATTTT.

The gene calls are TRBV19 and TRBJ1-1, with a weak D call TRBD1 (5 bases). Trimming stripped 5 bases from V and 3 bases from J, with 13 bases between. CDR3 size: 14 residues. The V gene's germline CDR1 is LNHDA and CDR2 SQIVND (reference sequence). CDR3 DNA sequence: TGTGCCAGTAGTGCCAGAACAGGTTACACTGAAGCTTTCTTT. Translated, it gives CASSARTGYTEAFF. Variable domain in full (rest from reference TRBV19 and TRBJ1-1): DGGITQSPKYLFRKEGQNVTLSCEQNLNHDAMYWYRQDPGQGLRLIYYSQIVNDFQKGDIAEGYSVSREKKESFPLTVTSAQKNPTAFYLCASSARTGYTEAFFGQGTRLTVV.

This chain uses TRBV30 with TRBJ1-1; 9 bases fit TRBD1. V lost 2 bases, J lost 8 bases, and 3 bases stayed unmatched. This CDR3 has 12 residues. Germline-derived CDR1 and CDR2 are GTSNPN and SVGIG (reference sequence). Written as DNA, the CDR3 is TGTGCCTGGAGTTTCGGGACAGGGGAAGCTTTCTTT. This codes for CAWSFGTGEAFF.

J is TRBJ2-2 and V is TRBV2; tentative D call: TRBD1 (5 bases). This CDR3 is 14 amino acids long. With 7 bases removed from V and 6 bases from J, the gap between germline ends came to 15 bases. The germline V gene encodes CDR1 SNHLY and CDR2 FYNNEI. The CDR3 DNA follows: TGTGCCAGCATCCCCAGGGAACGATCCGGGGAGCTGTTTTTT. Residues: CASIPRERSGELFF.

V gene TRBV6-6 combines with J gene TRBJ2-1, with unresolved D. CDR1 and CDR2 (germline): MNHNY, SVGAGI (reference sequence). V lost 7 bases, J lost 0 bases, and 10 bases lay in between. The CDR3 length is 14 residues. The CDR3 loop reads CASKKASSYNEQFF. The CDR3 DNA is TGTGCCAGCAAAAAGGCTAGCTCCTACAATGAGCAGTTCTTC.

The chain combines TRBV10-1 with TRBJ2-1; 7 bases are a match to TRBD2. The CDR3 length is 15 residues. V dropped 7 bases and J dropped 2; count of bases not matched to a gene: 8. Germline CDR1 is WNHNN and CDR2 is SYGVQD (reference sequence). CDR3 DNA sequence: TGCGCCAGCATGTGGGAGGGGCCGGCCTACAATGAGCAGTTCTTC. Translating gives CASMWEGPAYNEQFF.

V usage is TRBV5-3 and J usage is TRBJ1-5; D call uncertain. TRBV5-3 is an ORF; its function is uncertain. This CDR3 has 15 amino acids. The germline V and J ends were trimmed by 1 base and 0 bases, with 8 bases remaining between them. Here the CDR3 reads CARSLLTDSNQPQHF. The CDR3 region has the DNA TGTGCCAGAAGCTTGTTGACTGATAGCAATCAGCCCCAGCATTTT.

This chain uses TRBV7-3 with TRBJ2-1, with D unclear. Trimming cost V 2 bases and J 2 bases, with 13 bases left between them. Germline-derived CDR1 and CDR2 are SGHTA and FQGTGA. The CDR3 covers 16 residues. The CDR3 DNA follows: TGTGCCAGCAGCTTAGCCCCAGGATCAGCCTACAATGAGCAGTTCTTC. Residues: CASSLAPGSAYNEQFF.

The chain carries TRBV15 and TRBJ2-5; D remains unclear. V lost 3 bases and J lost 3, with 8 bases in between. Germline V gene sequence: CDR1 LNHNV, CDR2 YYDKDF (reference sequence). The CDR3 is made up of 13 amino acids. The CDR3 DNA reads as TGTGCCACCAGCAGCTGGAGAGAAGAGACCCAGTACTTC. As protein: CATSSWREETQYF.

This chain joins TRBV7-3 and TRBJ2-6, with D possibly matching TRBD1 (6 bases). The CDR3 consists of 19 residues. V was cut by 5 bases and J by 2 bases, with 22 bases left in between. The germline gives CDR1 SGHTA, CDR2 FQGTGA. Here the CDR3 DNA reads TGTGCCAGCAGCACAATCAAGTGGCCAGGGGAAACTGGGGCCAACGTCCTGACTTTC. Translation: CASSTIKWPGETGANVLTF.

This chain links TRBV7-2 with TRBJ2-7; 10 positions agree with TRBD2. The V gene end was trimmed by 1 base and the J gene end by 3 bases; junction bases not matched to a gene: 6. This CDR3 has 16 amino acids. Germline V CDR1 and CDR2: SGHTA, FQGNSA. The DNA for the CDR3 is TGTGCCAGCAGCTTAGGTCCTAGCGGGGGATTCTACGAGCAGTACTTC. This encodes CASSLGPSGGFYEQYF.